A single sample is the source of the 11 T cell receptor beta chains below, sequenced in a study of CD8 T cells in ankylosing spondylitis. TCRdb used MiXCR to reprocess the 5' RACE reads, holding one entry per CDR3 protein. The repertoire holds 25,000 to 35,000 distinct CDR3 sequences, around 30% seen once, with 45% in the top ten. The sequenced sample was synovial fluid, either unsorted or a sorted T cell fraction (not recorded which). The receptors originated from a male donor with ankylosing spondylitis.

This clonotype was found many times. V is TRBV5-1 and J is TRBJ2-1; D call uncertain. The CDR3 loop spans 15 amino acids. The germline V gene encodes CDR1 SGHRS and CDR2 YFSETQ. Trimming left V 2 bases short and J 0 bases short, with 9 bases between. CDR3 sequence: CASSLTTSSYNEQFF. In DNA form, the CDR3 reads TGCGCCAGCAGCTTAACGACGAGCTCCTACAATGAGCAGTTCTTC.

The chain combines TRBV7-6 with TRBJ2-3, with a possible D match to TRBD1 (5 bases). CDR3 length equals 15 residues. Per the germline V gene, CDR1 is SGHVS and CDR2 is FNYEAQ. V was cut by 4 bases and J by 0 bases, with 11 bases left in between. The CDR3 loop reads CASSSRQRSTDTQYF. The DNA of the CDR3 is TGTGCCAGCAGCTCAAGACAGAGAAGCACAGATACGCAGTATTTT.

The chain employs TRBV9 and TRBJ2-3; 9 bases line up with TRBD1. CDR3 length: 14 amino acids. J gave up 5 bases and V 4 bases, and 5 bases lay outside the gene matches. CDR1 and CDR2 (germline): SGDLS, YYNGEE. CDR3 protein: CASSSGTGLDTQYF. CDR3 coding DNA: TGTGCCAGCAGCTCCGGGACAGGGTTAGATACGCAGTATTTT.

This chain connects TRBV20-1 to TRBJ2-7, with 12 nucleotides matching TRBD2. Germline values: CDR1 DFQATT, CDR2 SNEGSKA (reference sequence). V was clipped by 0 bases and J by 0 bases; unmatched bases: 3. The CDR3 has 16 amino acids. The CDR3 sequence is CSARDGTSGFSYEQYF. For the CDR3, the DNA is TGCAGTGCTAGAGACGGGACTAGCGGGTTCTCCTACGAGCAGTACTTC.

The table lists this clonotype with a count of one. The CDR3 coding sequence is TGCAGTGCTAGAGCAACAGGGGAAGCTTTTCTTTCCCGGGCTTTCTTT. The encoded protein is CSARATGEAFLSRAFF. This rearrangement joins TRBV20-1 to TRBJ1-1; the match to TRBD1 covers 7 bases. The CDR3 loop spans 16 amino acids. Germline assignment: CDR1 DFQATT and CDR2 SNEGSKA (reference sequence). The V gene end was trimmed by 1 base and the J gene end by 11 bases; junction bases not matched to a gene: 19.

The chain uses TRBV3-1 and TRBJ2-7, with no clear D. CDR1 and CDR2 from the germline V gene are LGHDT and YNNKEL (reference sequence). The CDR3 sequence is 12 residues long. Trimming removed 1 base at V and 0 bases at J, with 1 base between. The CDR3 DNA reads TGTGCCAGCAGCCAAGCCTCCTACGAGCAGTACTTC. It translates to CASSQASYEQYF.

This clonotype occurred many times. The rearrangement uses TRBV20-1 and TRBJ2-2; D unresolved. Trimming stripped 0 bases from V and 6 bases from J, with 11 bases between. Germline loops: CDR1 DFQATT, CDR2 SNEGSKA (reference sequence). The CDR3 is 14 amino acids. The CDR3 DNA follows: TGCAGTGCTAGAGATGGGCAGGACGCCGGGGAGCTGTTTTTT. This gives the protein CSARDGQDAGELFF.

The sample holds many counts of this clonotype. This chain joins TRBV28 and TRBJ1-1, with 8 bases that match TRBD1. CDR3 length equals 14 residues. With 4 bases clipped from V and 3 bases from J, the junction kept 4 bases outside the gene matches. Germline-derived CDR1 and CDR2 are MDHEN and SYDVKM. The CDR3 DNA reads TGTGCCAGCAGTTACAGGGGGTACGACACTGAAGCTTTCTTT. This encodes CASSYRGYDTEAFF.

The chain is built from TRBV27 and TRBJ1-4; no definite D call. The germline gives CDR1 MNHEY, CDR2 SMNVEV (reference sequence). This CDR3 contains 16 residues. The V gene lost 5 bases and the J gene lost 8 bases, with 21 bases spanning the gap. The CDR3 nucleotides read TGTGCCAGCAGTCCTACGGACGGGGTGGAATGGGAAAAACTGTTTTTT. Its protein product is CASSPTDGVEWEKLFF.

This clonotype was seen a few times. The V gene is TRBV27, the J gene TRBJ2-1; D could derive from TRBD1 or TRBD2 (5 bases each). The V end was cut by 3 bases, the J end by 6 bases, with 9 bases between. The CDR3 consists of 13 residues. Germline values: CDR1 MNHEY, CDR2 SMNVEV (reference sequence). CDR3 in DNA: TGTGCCAGCAGTTTCTCTGGGGGCAATGAGCAGTTCTTC. Its translation is CASSFSGGNEQFF.

This clonotype showed up many times. This chain joins TRBV4-2 and TRBJ1-1; D might be TRBD1 (6 bases). Trimming removed 3 bases at V and 4 bases at J, with 12 bases between. From germline, CDR1 is LGHNA and CDR2 YNFKEQ. The CDR3 loop spans 14 amino acids. The CDR3 protein is CASSQRRGFTEAFF. The CDR3 DNA follows: TGTGCCAGCAGCCAGAGAAGGGGGTTCACTGAAGCTTTCTTT.